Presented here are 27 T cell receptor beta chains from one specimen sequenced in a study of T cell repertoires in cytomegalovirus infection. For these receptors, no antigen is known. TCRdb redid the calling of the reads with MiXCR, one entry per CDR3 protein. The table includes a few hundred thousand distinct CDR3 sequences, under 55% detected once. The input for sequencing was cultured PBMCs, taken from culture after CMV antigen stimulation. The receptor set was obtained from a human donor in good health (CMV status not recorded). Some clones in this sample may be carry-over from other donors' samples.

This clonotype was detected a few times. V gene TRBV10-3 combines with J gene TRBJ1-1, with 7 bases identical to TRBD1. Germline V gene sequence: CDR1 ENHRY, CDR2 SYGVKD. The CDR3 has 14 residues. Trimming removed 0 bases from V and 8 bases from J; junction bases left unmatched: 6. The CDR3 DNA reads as TGTGCCATCAGTGAGTCGCGAGGACAGGTCGAAGCTTTCTTT. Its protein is CAISESRGQVEAFF.

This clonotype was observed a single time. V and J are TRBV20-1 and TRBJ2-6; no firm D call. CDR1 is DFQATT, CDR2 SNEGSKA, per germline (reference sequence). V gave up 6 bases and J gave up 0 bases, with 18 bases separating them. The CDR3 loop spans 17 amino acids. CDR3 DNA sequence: TGCAGTGCCCTCTCGGTTGAACAGATCTCTGGGGCCAACGTCCTGACTTTC. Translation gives CSALSVEQISGANVLTF.

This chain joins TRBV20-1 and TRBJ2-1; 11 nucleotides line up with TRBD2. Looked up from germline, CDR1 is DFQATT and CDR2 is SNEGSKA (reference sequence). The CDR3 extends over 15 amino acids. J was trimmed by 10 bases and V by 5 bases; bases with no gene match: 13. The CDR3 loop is CSAPSTGTSGLEQFF. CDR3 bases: TGCAGTGCTCCATCAACCGGGACTAGCGGATTAGAGCAGTTCTTC.

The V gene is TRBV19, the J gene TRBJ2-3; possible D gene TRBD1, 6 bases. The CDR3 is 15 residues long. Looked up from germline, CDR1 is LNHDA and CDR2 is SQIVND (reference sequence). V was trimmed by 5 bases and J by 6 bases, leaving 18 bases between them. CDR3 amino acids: CASSAPNRGQDTQYF. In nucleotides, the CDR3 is TGTGCCAGTAGTGCCCCCAATCGAGGACAGGATACGCAGTATTTT.

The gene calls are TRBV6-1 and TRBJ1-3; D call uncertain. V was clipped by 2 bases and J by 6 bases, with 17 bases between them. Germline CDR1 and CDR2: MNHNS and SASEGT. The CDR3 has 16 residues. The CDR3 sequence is CASSEFGSDGENTIYF. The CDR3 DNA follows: TGTGCCAGCAGTGAATTCGGGTCGGATGGTGAAAACACCATATATTTT.

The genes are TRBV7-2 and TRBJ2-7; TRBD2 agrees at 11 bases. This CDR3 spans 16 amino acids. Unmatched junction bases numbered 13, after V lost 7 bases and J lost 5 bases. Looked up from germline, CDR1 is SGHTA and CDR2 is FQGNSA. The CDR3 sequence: CASNPRASGRTHEQYF. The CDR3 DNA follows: TGTGCCAGCAACCCGAGGGCTAGCGGGAGGACCCACGAGCAGTACTTC.

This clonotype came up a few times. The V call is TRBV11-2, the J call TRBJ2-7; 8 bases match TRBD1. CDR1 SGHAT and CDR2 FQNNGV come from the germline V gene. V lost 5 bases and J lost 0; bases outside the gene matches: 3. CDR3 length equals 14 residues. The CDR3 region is CASSRDRSSYEQYF. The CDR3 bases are TGTGCCAGCAGCCGGGACAGGAGCTCCTACGAGCAGTACTTC.

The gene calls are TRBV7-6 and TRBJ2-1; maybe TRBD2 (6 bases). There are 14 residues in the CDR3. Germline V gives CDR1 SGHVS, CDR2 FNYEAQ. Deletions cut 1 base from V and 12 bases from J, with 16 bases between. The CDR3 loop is CASSLGGLPWGQFF. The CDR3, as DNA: TGTGCCAGCAGCTTAGGGGGACTCCCCTGGGGGCAGTTCTTC.

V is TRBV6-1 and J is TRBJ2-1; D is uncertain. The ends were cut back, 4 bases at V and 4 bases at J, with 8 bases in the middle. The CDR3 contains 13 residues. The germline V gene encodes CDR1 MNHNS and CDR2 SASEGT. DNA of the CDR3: TGTGCCAGCAGTGTAGCAGGATACAATGAGCAGTTCTTC. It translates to CASSVAGYNEQFF.

The CDR3 bases are TGTGCCACCAGGGACTACCAAAACACCGGGGAGCTGTTTTTT. Its translation is CATRDYQNTGELFF. V usage is TRBV6-2 or TRBV6-3 and J usage is TRBJ2-2; 7 bases match TRBD2. Trimming took 10 bases from V and 2 from J; bases not matched to a gene: 7. In germline, CDR1 is MNHEY, CDR2 SVGEGT. This CDR3 has 14 residues.

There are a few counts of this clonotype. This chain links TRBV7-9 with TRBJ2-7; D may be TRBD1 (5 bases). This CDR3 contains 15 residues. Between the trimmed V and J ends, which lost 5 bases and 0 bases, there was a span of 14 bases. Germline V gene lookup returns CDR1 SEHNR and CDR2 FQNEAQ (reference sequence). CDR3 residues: CASSLLGHASYEQYF. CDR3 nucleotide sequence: TGTGCCAGCAGCCTACTCGGACATGCCTCCTACGAGCAGTACTTC.

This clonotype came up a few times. In nucleotides, the CDR3 is TGTGCCATCAGTGAGTCGACGGGAAGACATGGGGAGCTGTTTTTT. Translation: CAISESTGRHGELFF. This chain joins TRBV10-3 and TRBJ2-2; possibly TRBD2 for D (5 bases). Germline values: CDR1 ENHRY, CDR2 SYGVKD. V lost 0 bases, J lost 8 bases, and 13 bases lay in between. The CDR3 covers 15 residues.

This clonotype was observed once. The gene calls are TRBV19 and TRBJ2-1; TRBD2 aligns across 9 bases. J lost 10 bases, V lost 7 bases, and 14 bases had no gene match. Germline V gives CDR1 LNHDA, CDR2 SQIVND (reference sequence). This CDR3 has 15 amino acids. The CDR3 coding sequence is TGTGCCAGTAACCGACTAGCGGACCCCCTACGAGAGCAGTTCTTC. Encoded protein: CASNRLADPLREQFF.

CDR3 protein: CSAREGQGYDIQYF. CDR3 in DNA: TGCAGTGCTAGGGAGGGACAGGGGTATGACATTCAGTACTTC. The chain uses TRBV20-1 and TRBJ2-4; 10 nucleotides line up with TRBD1. The length of the CDR3 is 14 residues. V gave up 3 bases and J gave up 8 bases; unmatched junction bases: 7. The germline V gene has CDR1 DFQATT and CDR2 SNEGSKA (reference sequence).

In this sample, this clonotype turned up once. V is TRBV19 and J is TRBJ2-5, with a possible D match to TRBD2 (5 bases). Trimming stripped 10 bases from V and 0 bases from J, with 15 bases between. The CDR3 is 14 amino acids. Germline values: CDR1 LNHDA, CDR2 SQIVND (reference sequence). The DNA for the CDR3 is TGTGCCACCTCGGAGGTGGCCAACCAAGAGACCCAGTACTTC. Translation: CATSEVANQETQYF.

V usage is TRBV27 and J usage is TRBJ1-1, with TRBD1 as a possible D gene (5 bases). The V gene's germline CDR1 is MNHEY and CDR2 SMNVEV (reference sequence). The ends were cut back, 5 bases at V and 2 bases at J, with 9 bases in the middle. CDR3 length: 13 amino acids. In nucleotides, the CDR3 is TGTGCCAGCAGTATAGGGGAAAACACTGAAGCTTTCTTT. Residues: CASSIGENTEAFF.

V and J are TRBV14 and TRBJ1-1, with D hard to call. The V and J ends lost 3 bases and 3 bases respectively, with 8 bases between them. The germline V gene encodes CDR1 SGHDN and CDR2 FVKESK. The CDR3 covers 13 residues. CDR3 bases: TGTGCCAGCAGCCACTTCGACGACACTGAAGCTTTCTTT. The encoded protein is CASSHFDDTEAFF.

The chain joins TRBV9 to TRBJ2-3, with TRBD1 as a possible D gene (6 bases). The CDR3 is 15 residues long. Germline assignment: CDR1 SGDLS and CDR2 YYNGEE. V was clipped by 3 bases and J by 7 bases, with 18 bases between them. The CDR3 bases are TGTGCCAGCAGCGCCACGCCTGGGACAAGCAATACGCAGTATTTT. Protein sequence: CASSATPGTSNTQYF.

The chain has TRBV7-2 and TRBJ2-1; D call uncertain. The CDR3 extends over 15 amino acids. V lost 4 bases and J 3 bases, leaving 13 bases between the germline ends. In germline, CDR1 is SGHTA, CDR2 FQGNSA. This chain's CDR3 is CASSSSTPYYNEQFF. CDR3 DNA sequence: TGTGCCAGCAGCTCCTCCACTCCTTACTACAATGAGCAGTTCTTC.

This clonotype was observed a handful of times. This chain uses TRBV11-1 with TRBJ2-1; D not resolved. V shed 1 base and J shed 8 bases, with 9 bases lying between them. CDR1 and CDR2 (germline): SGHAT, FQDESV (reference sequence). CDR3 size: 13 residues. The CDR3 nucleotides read TGTGCCAGCAGCTTAGACACGCGCCATGAGCAGTTCTTC. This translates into CASSLDTRHEQFF.

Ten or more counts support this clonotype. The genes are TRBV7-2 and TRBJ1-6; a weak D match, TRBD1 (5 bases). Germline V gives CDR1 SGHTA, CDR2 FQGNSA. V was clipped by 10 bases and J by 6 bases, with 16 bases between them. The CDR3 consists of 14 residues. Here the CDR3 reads CATTRDPGNSPLHF. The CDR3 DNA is TGTGCCACCACAAGGGACCCTGGTAATTCACCCCTCCACTTT.

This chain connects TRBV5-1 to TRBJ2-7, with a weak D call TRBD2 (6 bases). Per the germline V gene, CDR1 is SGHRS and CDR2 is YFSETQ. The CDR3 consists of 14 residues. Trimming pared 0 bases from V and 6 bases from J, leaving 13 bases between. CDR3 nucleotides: TGCGCCAGCAGCTTGGGTGGGAGGAGTACCGAGCAGTACTTC. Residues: CASSLGGRSTEQYF.

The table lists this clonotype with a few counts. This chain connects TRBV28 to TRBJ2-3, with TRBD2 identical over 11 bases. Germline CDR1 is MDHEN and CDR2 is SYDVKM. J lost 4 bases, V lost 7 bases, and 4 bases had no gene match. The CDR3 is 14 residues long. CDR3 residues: CASKGLAVPDTQYF. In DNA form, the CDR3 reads TGTGCCAGCAAGGGACTAGCGGTCCCAGATACGCAGTATTTT.

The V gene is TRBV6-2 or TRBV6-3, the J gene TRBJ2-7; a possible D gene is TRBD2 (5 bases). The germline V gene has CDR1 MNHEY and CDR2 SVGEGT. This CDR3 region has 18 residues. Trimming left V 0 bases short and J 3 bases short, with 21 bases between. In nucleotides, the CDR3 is TGTGCCAGCAGTTACTCGATTTCGCGCCAGACTACCAACTACGAGCAGTACTTC. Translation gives CASSYSISRQTTNYEQYF.

CDR3 sequence (DNA): TGTGCCAGCAGTTTCGGCCGGATCCCTGAAGCTTTCTTT. It translates to CASSFGRIPEAFF. The V and J genes are TRBV12-3 or TRBV12-4 and TRBJ1-1; D is undetermined. The CDR3 length is 13 residues. V was clipped by 3 bases and J by 6 bases, with 11 bases between them.

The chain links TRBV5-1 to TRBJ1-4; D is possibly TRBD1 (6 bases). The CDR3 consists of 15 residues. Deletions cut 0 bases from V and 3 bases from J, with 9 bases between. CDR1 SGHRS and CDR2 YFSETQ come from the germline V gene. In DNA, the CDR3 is TGCGCCAGCAGCTTGGATGGGGGCCCTAATGAAAAACTGTTTTTT. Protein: CASSLDGGPNEKLFF.

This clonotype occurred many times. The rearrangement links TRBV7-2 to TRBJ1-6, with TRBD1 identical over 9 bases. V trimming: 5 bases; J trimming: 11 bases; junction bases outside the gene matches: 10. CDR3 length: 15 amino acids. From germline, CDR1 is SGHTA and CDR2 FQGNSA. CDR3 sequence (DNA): TGTGCCAGCAGCCGCCGGGACAGGGTTATTGCACCCCTCCACTTT. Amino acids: CASSRRDRVIAPLHF. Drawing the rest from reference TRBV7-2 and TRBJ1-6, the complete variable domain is GAGVSQSPSNKVTEKGKDVELRCDPISGHTALYWYRQSLGQGLEFLIYFQGNSAPDKSGLPSDRFSAERTGGSVSTLTIQRTQQEDSAVYLCASSRRDRVIAPLHFGNGTRLTVT.